The 9 T cell receptor beta chains listed next were all sequenced from one sample in a study of blood T cell repertoires in COVID-19. Assay used: immunoSEQ multiplex PCR; TCRdb lists only in-frame clones, some missing. Here the sample spans 300,000 or so clones, 70% to 90% being singletons. What was sequenced was peripheral blood. Receptor source: a woman aged 50 to 60 with active or convalescent COVID-19.

The chain recombines TRBV3-1 (or the pseudogene TRBV3-2) with TRBJ2-7; TRBD2 agrees at 16 bases. The CDR3 is 17 residues long. Trimming took 4 bases from V and 3 from J; bases not matched to a gene: 6. The germline CDR1 and CDR2 sequences are LGHDT and YNNKEL (reference sequence). CDR3 loop: CASSPGTSGRALYEQYF. CDR3 bases: TGTGCCAGCAGCCCAGGGACTAGCGGGAGGGCCCTCTACGAGCAGTACTTC.

The gene calls are TRBV3-1 (or the pseudogene TRBV3-2) and TRBJ2-5; unclear D gene. Germline V gene sequence: CDR1 LGHDT, CDR2 YNNKEL (reference sequence). The CDR3 is made up of 14 amino acids. The germline V and J ends were trimmed by 4 bases and 5 bases, with 14 bases remaining between them. The DNA for the CDR3 is TGTGCCAGCAGCCGACGATCTAGTGAGGAGACCCAGTACTTC. Translation: CASSRRSSEETQYF.

The genes are TRBV7-2 and TRBJ1-6; D is unclear. V shed 7 bases and J shed 6 bases, with 13 bases lying between them. This CDR3 comprises 14 residues. Germline lookup yields CDR1 SGHTA and CDR2 FQGNSA. The chain's CDR3 is CASTHNPSNSPLHF. The CDR3, as DNA: TGTGCCAGCACCCATAATCCCAGTAATTCACCCCTCCACTTT.

CDR3: CASRRTGAYEQYF. DNA for the CDR3: TGTGCCAGCAGGCGGACAGGCGCCTACGAGCAGTACTTC. J is TRBJ2-7 and V is TRBV27, with 7 bases that match TRBD1. The CDR3 loop spans 13 amino acids. Losses at the gene ends were 6 bases for V and 2 bases for J; bases not matched to a gene: 4. The germline V gene encodes CDR1 MNHEY and CDR2 SMNVEV (reference sequence).

The sample holds a few counts of this clone. V usage is TRBV20-1 and J usage is TRBJ1-1; possibly TRBD1 for D (5 bases). Germline-derived CDR1 and CDR2 are DFQATT and SNEGSKA (reference sequence). V was trimmed by 3 bases and J by 10 bases, leaving 15 bases between them. The CDR3 has 12 residues. The DNA for the CDR3 is TGCAGTGCTAGTGAGGCACGGGGGGTAGCTTTCTTT. Translating gives CSASEARGVAFF.

The chain employs TRBV18 and TRBJ2-3, with a weak D call TRBD1 (5 bases). V was cut by 1 base and J by 1 base, with 15 bases left in between. The CDR3 runs to 17 residues. CDR1 is KGHSH and CDR2 is LQKENI in the germline V gene. The CDR3 loop reads CASSPRGRGLRTDTQYF. CDR3 sequence (DNA): TGTGCCAGCTCACCACGCGGAAGGGGTTTACGCACAGATACGCAGTATTTT.

The chain couples TRBV12-2 to TRBJ1-6; the table's D call, TRBD1, was not checked against the DNA. TRBV12-2 has pseudogene status. This CDR3 has 20 residues. The CDR3 loop is CASRDRNLPGESSYNSPLHF. As DNA, the CDR3 is TGTGCAAGTCGGGACCGTAACCTTCCAGGGGAGAGCTCCTATAATTCACCCCTCCACTTT.

The chain recombines TRBV28 with TRBJ1-5; 7 bases agree with TRBD1. V lost 8 bases and J lost 4; bases outside the gene matches: 11. Per the germline V gene, CDR1 is MDHEN and CDR2 is SYDVKM. The CDR3 totals 15 residues. The CDR3 here is CASGTYGTVNQPQHF. In DNA form, the CDR3 reads TGTGCCAGCGGGACGTATGGGACAGTTAATCAGCCCCAGCATTTT.

The rearrangement uses TRBV27 and TRBJ2-7; TRBD2 is a possible D gene (5 bases). CDR3 size: 15 residues. Deletions cut 1 base from V and 0 bases from J, with 10 bases between. Germline CDR1 reads MNHEY; CDR2 reads SMNVEV (reference sequence). CDR3: CASSLYPTSSYEQYF. The CDR3 DNA reads as TGTGCCAGCAGTTTATATCCCACTAGCTCCTACGAGCAGTACTTC.